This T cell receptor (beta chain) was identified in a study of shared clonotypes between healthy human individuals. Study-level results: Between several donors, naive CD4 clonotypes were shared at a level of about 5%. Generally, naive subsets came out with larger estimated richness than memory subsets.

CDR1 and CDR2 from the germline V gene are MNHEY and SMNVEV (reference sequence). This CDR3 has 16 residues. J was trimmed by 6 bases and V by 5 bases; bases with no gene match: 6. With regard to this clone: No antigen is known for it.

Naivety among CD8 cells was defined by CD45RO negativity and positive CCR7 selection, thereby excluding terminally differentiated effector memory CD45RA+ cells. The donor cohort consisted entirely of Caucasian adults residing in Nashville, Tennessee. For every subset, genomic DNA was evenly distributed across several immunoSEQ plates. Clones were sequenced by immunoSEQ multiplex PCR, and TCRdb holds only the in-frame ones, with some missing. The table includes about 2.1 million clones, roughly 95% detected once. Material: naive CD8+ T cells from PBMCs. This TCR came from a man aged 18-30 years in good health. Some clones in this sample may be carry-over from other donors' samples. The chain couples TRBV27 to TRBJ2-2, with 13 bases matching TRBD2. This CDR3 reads CASSIRLAGGAGELFF. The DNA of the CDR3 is TGTGCCAGCAGTATCAGACTAGCGGGAGGCGCCGGGGAGCTGTTTTTT.